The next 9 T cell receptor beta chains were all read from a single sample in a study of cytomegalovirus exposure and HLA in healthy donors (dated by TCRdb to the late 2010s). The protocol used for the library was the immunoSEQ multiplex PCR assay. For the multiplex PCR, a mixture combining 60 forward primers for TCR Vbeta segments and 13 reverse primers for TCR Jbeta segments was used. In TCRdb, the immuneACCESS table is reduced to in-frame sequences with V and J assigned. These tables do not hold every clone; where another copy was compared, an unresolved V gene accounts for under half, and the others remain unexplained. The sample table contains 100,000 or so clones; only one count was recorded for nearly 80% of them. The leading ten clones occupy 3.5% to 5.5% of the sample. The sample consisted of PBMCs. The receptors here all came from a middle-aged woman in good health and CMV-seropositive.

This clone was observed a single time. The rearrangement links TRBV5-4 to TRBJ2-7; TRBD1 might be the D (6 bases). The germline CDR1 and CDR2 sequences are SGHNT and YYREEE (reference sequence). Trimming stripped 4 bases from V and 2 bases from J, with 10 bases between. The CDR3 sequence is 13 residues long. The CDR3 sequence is CASSPAGAYEQYF. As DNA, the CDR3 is TGTGCCAGCAGCCCGGCAGGGGCCTACGAGCAGTACTTC.

CDR3 sequence (DNA): TGCAGCGGACGGACTAGAAACACCGGGGAGCTGTTTTTT. Amino acid sequence: CSGRTRNTGELFF. The chain uses TRBV29-1 and TRBJ2-2, with 7 bases matching TRBD2. Germline assignment: CDR1 SQVTM and CDR2 ANQGSEA. The CDR3 is 13 residues long. V shed 7 bases and J 2 bases; nucleotides not matched to a gene: 4.

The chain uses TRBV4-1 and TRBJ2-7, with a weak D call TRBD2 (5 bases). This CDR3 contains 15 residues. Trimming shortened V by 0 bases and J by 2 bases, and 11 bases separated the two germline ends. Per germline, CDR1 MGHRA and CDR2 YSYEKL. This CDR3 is CASSQDKAGAYEQYF. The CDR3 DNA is TGCGCCAGCAGCCAAGATAAGGCGGGCGCCTACGAGCAGTACTTC.

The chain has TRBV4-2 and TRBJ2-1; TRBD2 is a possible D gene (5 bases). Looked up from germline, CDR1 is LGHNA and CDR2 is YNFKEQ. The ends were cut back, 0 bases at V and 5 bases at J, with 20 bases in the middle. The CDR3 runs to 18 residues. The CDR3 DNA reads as TGTGCCAGCAGCCAAGATTTTACACGGGATAGCAAGGACAATGAGCAGTTCTTC. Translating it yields CASSQDFTRDSKDNEQFF.

In DNA, the CDR3 is TGTGCCATCAGGGATAGCGGGAATAGGAATGAGCAGTTCTTC. The encoded protein is CAIRDSGNRNEQFF. This chain joins TRBV10-3 and TRBJ2-1, with 8 nucleotides matching TRBD2. The trim removed 6 bases at V and 7 bases at J, leaving 8 bases unmatched. There are 14 residues in the CDR3. Germline CDR1 reads ENHRY; CDR2 reads SYGVKD.

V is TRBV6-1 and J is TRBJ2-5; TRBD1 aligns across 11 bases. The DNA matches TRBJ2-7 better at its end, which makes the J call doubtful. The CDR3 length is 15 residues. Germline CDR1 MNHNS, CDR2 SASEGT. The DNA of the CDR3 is TGTGCCAGCAGCGGGGGGACAGGGGGTCCCTACGAGCAGTACTTC. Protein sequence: CASSGGTGGPYEQYF.

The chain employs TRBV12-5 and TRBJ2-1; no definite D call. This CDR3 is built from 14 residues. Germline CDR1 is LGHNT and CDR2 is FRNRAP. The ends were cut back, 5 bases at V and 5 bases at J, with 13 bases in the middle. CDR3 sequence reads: CASGVSGSHNEQFF. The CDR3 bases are TGTGCTAGTGGTGTCTCCGGGTCCCACAATGAGCAGTTCTTC.

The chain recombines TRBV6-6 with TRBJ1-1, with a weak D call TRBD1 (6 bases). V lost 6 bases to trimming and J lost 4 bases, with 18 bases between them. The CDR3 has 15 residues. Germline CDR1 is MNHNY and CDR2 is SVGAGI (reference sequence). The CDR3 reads CASSLTGGGPTEAFF. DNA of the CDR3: TGTGCCAGCAGCCTGACAGGCGGGGGGCCCACTGAAGCTTTCTTT.

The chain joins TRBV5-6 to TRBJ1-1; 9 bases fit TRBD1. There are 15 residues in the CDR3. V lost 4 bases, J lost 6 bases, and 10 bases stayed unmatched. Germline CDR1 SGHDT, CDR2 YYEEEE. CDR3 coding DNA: TGTGCCAGCAGCCAGCGGGACAGGGTATCAGCTGAAGCTTTCTTT. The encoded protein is CASSQRDRVSAEAFF.